A single T cell receptor beta chain is shown here with its context. These data come from a study of blood T cell repertoires in COVID-19. At the level of the study: Italy, Spain and the United States were the sources of the convalescent and acute COVID-19 samples.

The method was immunoSEQ multiplex PCR; TCRdb's version includes in-frame clones alone and lacks a portion of them. Here the sample spans under 55,000 clones, 79% being singletons. The length of the CDR3 is 16 residues. Trimming cost V 0 bases and J 8 bases, with 16 bases left between them. The V gene's germline CDR1 is LNHNV and CDR2 YYDKDF (reference sequence). This clonotype was sampled from a man between 65 and 79 years old with acute or convalescent COVID-19. Sequencing was carried out using peripheral blood. This rearrangement joins TRBV15 to TRBJ1-4; D perhaps matches TRBD1 (5 bases). The CDR3 coding sequence is TGTGCCACCAGCAGAGATGCTAGCGAAAAGGGGGAAAAACTGTTTTTT. Amino acid sequence: CATSRDASEKGEKLFF.